This T cell receptor (beta chain) was documented in a study of cytotoxic CD8 clonotypes in ibrutinib-treated CLL. Study-level points and caveats: Rising at ibrutinib response, clonality subsequently fell back toward baseline at progression. In sustained-remission versus progressing patients, sampling times differed. Contraction or stability on treatment was seen for public clonotypes, which were uncommon.

Note on this clone: The antigen is not known.

With 1 base removed from V and 5 bases from J, the gap between germline ends came to 8 bases. This CDR3 spans 14 amino acids. The germline V gene has CDR1 SGHTA and CDR2 FQGNSA. The method was immunoSEQ multiplex PCR; TCRdb's version includes in-frame clones alone and lacks a portion of them. The repertoire includes around 200,000 clones, over 65% of them detected once, and roughly 5.8% sits in the top ten. The clonotype comes from a human donor with chronic lymphocytic leukemia. The V gene is TRBV7-2, the J gene TRBJ1-4; D may be TRBD1 (5 bases). The sample here was PBMCs, taken after 12 months of ibrutinib treatment. CDR3: CASSLGGMNEKLFF. The CDR3 bases are TGTGCCAGCAGCTTAGGGGGGATGAATGAAAAACTGTTTTTT.